This record covers a single T cell receptor (beta chain). Its specificity is unknown. This sample was included in a study of T cells in Graves' hyperthyroidism and ophthalmopathy. Not enrolled were patients with uncontrolled infection, other autoimmune disease, pregnancy or lactation. The germline gives CDR1 KGHSH, CDR2 LQKENI. J was trimmed by 7 bases and V by 3 bases; bases with no gene match: 9. This CDR3 region has 17 residues. Study results and limitations: Blood also contained most expanded thyroid clonotypes above 0.001. Ophthalmopathy, which appeared later, was predicted by the model a median 6.5 months before onset.

RNA transcripts provided the source from which TCR beta CDR3 regions were amplified. The HTBI primer set served for first-round RT-PCR of the TCR CDR3. One entry per CDR3 protein results from TCRdb running MiXCR on the multiplex PCR reads. Found here are hundreds of thousands of distinct CDR3 sequences, roughly 15% of them singletons; the top ten hold under 15%. The sequence was collected from a woman aged 45-59 years with Graves' ophthalmopathy. The sample consisted of blood. The chain has TRBV18 and TRBJ1-6; 10 positions agree with TRBD1. As DNA, the CDR3 is TGTGCCAGCTCACCCCTGGGACAGGGGCCAACAAATTCACCCCTCCACTTT. Translation: CASSPLGQGPTNSPLHF.